This is a list of T cell receptor beta chains from one sample in a study of regulatory T cells in long-lasting Graves disease. TCRdb analysed the multiplex PCR reads with MiXCR anew, one entry per CDR3 protein. Here the sample spans approximately 400,000 distinct CDR3 sequences, approximately 12% being singletons. This sample also appeared in a second study, on T cells in Graves' hyperthyroidism and ophthalmopathy.

The sequencing here drew on peripheral blood mononuclear cells (PBMCs), taken at new diagnosis, from a patient treated with antithyroid drugs. The receptor set was obtained from a woman between 18 and 29 years old with Graves disease. Both conserved end residues are part of each CDR3. A D gene is named only where the DNA matches it firmly. Only part of the rows carry a size: once, few, many, or a class if the clone is expanded.

TRBJ2-3 | TRBD2 | TRBV7-3 | . | CASSLSSGGPGDTQYF | TGTGCCAGCAGCCTATCTAGCGGGGGCCCTGGGGATACGCAGTATTTT
TRBJ2-7 | . | TRBV28 | many | CASSQVAYEQYF | TGTGCCAGCAGTCAAGTTGCCTACGAGCAGTACTTC
TRBJ2-5 | TRBD2 | TRBV27 | . | CASTPAGGAETQYF | TGTGCCAGCACTCCAGCCGGGGGGGCAGAGACCCAGTACTTC
TRBJ1-5 | . | TRBV2 | many | CASSGTTLGQPQHF | TGTGCCAGCAGTGGGACCACCCTAGGCCAGCCCCAGCATTTT
TRBJ1-1 | . | TRBV29-1 | many | CSVEMGTNTEAFF | TGCAGCGTTGAAATGGGGACGAACACTGAAGCTTTCTTT
TRBJ1-2 | . | TRBV6-1 | many | CASRNGRYGYTF | TGTGCCAGCAGAAACGGGAGATATGGCTACACCTTC
TRBJ1-5 | . | TRBV15 | . | CATSTDRGSLPQHF | TGTGCCACCAGCACGGACAGAGGAAGTTTGCCCCAGCATTTT
TRBJ1-2 | . | TRBV29-1 | . | CSVTLPFHTRTNYGYTF | TGCAGCGTCACCCTCCCTTTCCACACCAGGACCAACTATGGCTACACCTTC
TRBJ2-2 | TRBD2 | TRBV2 | many | CASSEDIGGGYTGELFF | TGTGCCAGCAGTGAGGATATCGGCGGGGGTTACACCGGGGAGCTGTTTTTT
TRBJ2-1 | . | TRBV24-1 | . | CATSAQRANSYNEQFF | TGTGCCACCAGCGCCCAGCGAGCCAACTCCTACAATGAGCAGTTCTTC
TRBJ2-1 | . | TRBV12-3/TRBV12-4 | many | CASSLYPGGNEQFF | TGTGCCAGCAGTTTATATCCAGGGGGGAATGAGCAGTTCTTC
TRBJ1-2 | . | TRBV7-2 | few | CASSLDEGLNYGYTF | TGTGCCAGCAGCTTAGACGAGGGACTGAACTATGGCTACACCTTC
TRBJ1-5 | . | TRBV7-2 | many | CASSPDGAGRWPPQHF | TGTGCCAGCAGCCCCGACGGGGCGGGACGGTGGCCACCCCAGCATTTT
TRBJ1-5 | TRBD1 | TRBV20-1 | many | CSARRDRGGQPQHF | TGCAGTGCTCGCCGGGACAGGGGAGGCCAGCCCCAGCATTTT
TRBJ2-3 | TRBD2 | TRBV3-1 | many | CASSQVFSGRSTDTQYF | TGTGCCAGCAGCCAAGTGTTTAGCGGGAGGAGCACAGATACGCAGTATTTT
TRBJ2-5 | . | TRBV5-1 | many | CAISRHPSQETQYF | TGCGCCATCTCGCGACACCCTAGTCAAGAGACCCAGTACTTC
TRBJ1-1 | . | TRBV20-1 | few | CSAGRNTEAFF | TGCAGTGCCGGGCGGAACACTGAAGCTTTCTTT
TRBJ2-3 | . | TRBV7-9 | many | CASSQDYLESDTQYF | TGTGCCAGCAGCCAAGACTACCTCGAGTCAGATACGCAGTATTTT
TRBJ1-1 | . | TRBV19 | . | CASSNNRAHIEAFF | TGTGCCAGTAGTAACAACCGGGCCCACATTGAAGCTTTCTTT
TRBJ2-1 | . | TRBV27 | few | CASEVRGRSYNEQFF | TGTGCCAGCGAGGTCCGAGGCCGTTCGTACAATGAGCAGTTCTTC
TRBJ2-5 | TRBD1 | TRBV29-1 | . | CSGQGEETQYF | TGCAGCGGTCAGGGGGAAGAGACCCAGTACTTC
TRBJ1-4 | . | TRBV5-4 | many | CASSQRGPQSEKLFF | TGTGCCAGCAGCCAACGGGGCCCTCAAAGTGAAAAACTGTTTTTT
TRBJ1-5 | TRBD1 | TRBV7-2 | many | CASSLTQGAGQPQHF | TGTGCCAGCAGCTTAACACAGGGGGCGGGTCAGCCCCAGCATTTT
TRBJ2-5 | . | TRBV15 | . | CATSRDPPGTIKETQYF | TGTGCCACCAGCAGAGATCCGCCCGGGACCATAAAAGAGACCCAGTACTTC
TRBJ2-1 | . | TRBV7-2 | few | CASIEGRISYNEQFF | TGTGCCAGCATCGAGGGCAGAATATCCTACAATGAGCAGTTCTTC
TRBJ2-7 | TRBD1 | TRBV4-3 | few | CASSEAGQGFYEQYF | TGCGCCAGCAGCGAGGCGGGACAGGGTTTCTACGAGCAGTACTTC
TRBJ2-5 | TRBD1 | TRBV29-1 | many | CSVVDKTGGETQYF | TGCAGCGTAGTAGATAAGACAGGGGGGGAGACCCAGTACTTC
TRBJ2-2 | . | TRBV29-1 | few | CSAGERVTGELFF | TGCAGCGCAGGGGAGAGAGTCACCGGGGAGCTGTTTTTT
TRBJ2-3 | TRBD2 | TRBV19 | . | CASSILAEPTDTQYF | TGTGCCAGTAGTATACTAGCGGAACCCACAGATACGCAGTATTTT
TRBJ1-3 | . | TRBV6-1 | few | CASRRSSSGSTIYF | TGTGCCAGCAGAAGGTCGAGCTCTGGAAGCACCATATATTTT
TRBJ2-2 | . | TRBV19 | few | CASSIWQLSGELFF | TGTGCCAGTAGTATATGGCAATTATCCGGGGAGCTGTTTTTT